This TCR beta chain is drawn from a study of T-cell reconstitution after alpha-beta-depleted transplantation in children. Regarding the study as a whole: It was surviving recipient T cells and thymic progenitors that gave some patients high TCRbeta diversity at day 60. Several hundred rapidly expanded clones from non-depleted graft cells reportedly supplied alpha-beta T cells about two months post-transplant. Counts and diversity of T cells one year after transplant came mostly from newly produced T cells.

A library of TCRbeta sequences, prepared with unique molecular identifiers, was generated. TCRdb used MiXCR to reprocess the PCR reads, holding one entry per CDR3 protein. Among under 850,000 distinct CDR3 sequences listed, 10% to 15% were seen once. Many counts were recorded for this clonotype. Its specificity is unknown. This receptor was taken from a girl aged 2 to 10 with congenital amegakaryocytic thrombocytopenia, due to receive a stem cell transplant. The material sequenced was PBMCs, taken before TCRalphabeta/CD19-depleted stem cell transplant.

CDR3 nucleotides: TGTGCCAGCAGCAGAACACAGGGGACTCCTAACTATGGCTACACCTTC. Translating it yields CASSRTQGTPNYGYTF. The J gene is TRBJ1-2, the V gene TRBV21-1; the table's D call, TRBD1, has no DNA check behind it. TRBV21-1 counts as a pseudogene. This CDR3 has 16 amino acids.